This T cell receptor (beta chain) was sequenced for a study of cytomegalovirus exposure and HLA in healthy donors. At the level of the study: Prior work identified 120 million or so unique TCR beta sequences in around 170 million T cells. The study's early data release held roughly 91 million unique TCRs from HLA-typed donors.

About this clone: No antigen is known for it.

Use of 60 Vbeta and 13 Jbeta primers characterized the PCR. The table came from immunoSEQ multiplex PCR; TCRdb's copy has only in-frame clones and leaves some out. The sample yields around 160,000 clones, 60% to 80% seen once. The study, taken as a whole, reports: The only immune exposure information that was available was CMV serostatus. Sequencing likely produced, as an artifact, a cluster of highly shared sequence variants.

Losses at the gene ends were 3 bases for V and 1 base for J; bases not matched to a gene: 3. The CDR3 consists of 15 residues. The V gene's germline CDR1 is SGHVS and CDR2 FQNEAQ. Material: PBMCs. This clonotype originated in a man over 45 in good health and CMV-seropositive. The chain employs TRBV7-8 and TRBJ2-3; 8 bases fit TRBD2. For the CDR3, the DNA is TGTGCCAGCAGCTTTTTACTAGCGGGCACAGATACGCAGTATTTT. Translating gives CASSFLLAGTDTQYF.